The 32 T cell receptor beta chains listed next were all sequenced from one sample in a study of blood T cell repertoires in COVID-19. Profiled with immunoSEQ multiplex PCR; TCRdb holds only in-frame clones, not every one. The repertoire includes more than 150,000 clones, approximately 80% of them detected once, and roughly 7.1% sits in the top ten. Specimen: peripheral blood. The receptors derive from a human donor in a cohort sampled during active COVID-19.

This sequence joins TRBV6-6 and TRBJ1-1; 9 bases fit TRBD1. V lost 1 base to trimming and J lost 5 bases; unmatched junction nucleotides: 2. The CDR3 covers 14 residues. From germline, CDR1 is MNHNY and CDR2 SVGAGI (reference sequence). CDR3 region: CASSYYDRGTEAFF. In DNA, the CDR3 is TGTGCCAGCAGTTACTACGACAGGGGGACTGAAGCTTTCTTT.

V gene TRBV11-2 combines with J gene TRBJ1-1, with a weak D call TRBD1 (5 bases). With 7 bases removed from V and 3 bases from J, the gap between germline ends came to 15 bases. CDR3 length: 14 residues. Germline assignment: CDR1 SGHAT and CDR2 FQNNGV. CDR3 loop: CASTPGWGDTEAFF. The DNA for the CDR3 is TGTGCCAGCACCCCCGGGTGGGGGGACACTGAAGCTTTCTTT.

The V gene is TRBV15, the J gene TRBJ1-2, with 9 bases fitting TRBD1. Losses at the gene ends were 6 bases for V and 8 bases for J; bases not matched to a gene: 13. The CDR3 length is 15 residues. Germline V gene sequence: CDR1 LNHNV, CDR2 YYDKDF (reference sequence). The CDR3 DNA sequence: TGTGCCACCAGACCTGGGCACAGGGGGCTGGAGGGCTACACCTTC. It codes for CATRPGHRGLEGYTF.

V gene TRBV14 combines with J gene TRBJ2-4, with 10 positions matching TRBD1. Germline CDR1 reads SGHDN; CDR2 reads FVKESK. The CDR3 runs 16 residues. The J segment lost 6 bases and the V segment lost 2 bases, leaving 7 bases of the junction unmatched. The CDR3 protein is CASSQSWTGGGNIQYF. In DNA form, the CDR3 reads TGTGCCAGCAGCCAATCGTGGACAGGGGGAGGAAACATTCAGTACTTC.

The CDR3 spells CASMRTGTVLSGANVLTF. In DNA form, the CDR3 reads TGTGCCAGCATGCGAACCGGGACAGTTCTCTCTGGGGCCAACGTCCTGACTTTC. The chain employs TRBV25-1 and TRBJ2-6, with 7 bases matching TRBD1. CDR1 is MGHDK and CDR2 is SYGVNS in the germline V gene. V shed 7 bases and J 0 bases; nucleotides not matched to a gene: 12. The CDR3 length is 18 residues.

The gene calls are TRBV27 and TRBJ2-1; 7 bases line up with TRBD2. Germline V gene sequence: CDR1 MNHEY, CDR2 SMNVEV (reference sequence). This CDR3 has 15 amino acids. After removal of 6 bases from V and 8 bases from J, the junction contained 13 bases not matched to a gene. CDR3 in amino acids: CASSVSRGKTDEQFF. CDR3 coding DNA: TGTGCCAGCAGCGTTTCGCGGGGGAAGACCGATGAGCAGTTCTTC.

The chain links TRBV5-5 to TRBJ1-1; D possibly corresponds to TRBD1 (6 bases). This CDR3 comprises 15 residues. Germline loops: CDR1 SGHKS, CDR2 YYEKEE (reference sequence). The germline V and J ends were trimmed by 0 bases and 5 bases, with 14 bases remaining between them. The CDR3 reads CASSLAWGPGTEAFF. The DNA for the CDR3 is TGTGCCAGCAGCTTGGCTTGGGGGCCGGGGACTGAAGCTTTCTTT. The complete variable domain, with remaining parts taken from reference TRBV5-5 and TRBJ1-1, reads DAGVTQSPTHLIKTRGQQVTLRCSPISGHKSVSWYQQVLGQGPQFIFQYYEKEERGRGNFPDRFSARQFPNYSSELNVNALLLGDSALYLCASSLAWGPGTEAFFGQGTRLTVV.

This clone was seen a few times. V gene TRBV4-1 combines with J gene TRBJ1-5, with TRBD1 identical over 7 bases. Germline lookup yields CDR1 MGHRA and CDR2 YSYEKL. The CDR3 has 15 residues. Trimming removed 1 base from V and 4 bases from J; junction bases left unmatched: 4. CDR3 region: CASSQAGGRNQPQHF. The CDR3 DNA sequence: TGCGCCAGCAGCCAAGCAGGGGGAAGGAATCAGCCCCAGCATTTT.

The V and J genes are TRBV24-1 and TRBJ2-3, with unresolved D. There are 14 residues in the CDR3. CDR1 is KGHDR and CDR2 is SFDVKD in the germline V gene. Trimming pared 5 bases from V and 1 base from J, leaving 9 bases between. CDR3 nucleotides: TGTGCCACCAGTGGTCCCTCGGGCACAGATACGCAGTATTTT. Translating it yields CATSGPSGTDTQYF.

V and J are TRBV7-2 and TRBJ2-1; 8 bases agree with TRBD2. Germline V CDR1 and CDR2: SGHTA, FQGNSA. The CDR3 consists of 18 residues. Losses at the gene ends were 5 bases for V and 0 bases for J; bases not matched to a gene: 12. Written as DNA, the CDR3 is TGTGCCAGCAGCCTCCACGGCGGGGGGTGGAGCTCCTACAATGAGCAGTTCTTC. Translation gives CASSLHGGGWSSYNEQFF.

This clone was seen a single time. This chain uses TRBV29-1 with TRBJ1-1, with D possibly being TRBD1 (5 bases). This CDR3 is 14 amino acids long. With 4 bases removed from V and 5 bases from J, the gap between germline ends came to 17 bases. CDR1 is SQVTM, CDR2 ANQGSEA, per germline. CDR3 nucleotides: TGCAGCGTTGGCCCCCTTACTGGGGGGACTGAAGCTTTCTTT. Translation: CSVGPLTGGTEAFF.

The chain joins TRBV29-1 to TRBJ2-1; D not certain. V was cut by 0 bases and J by 5 bases, with 11 bases left in between. Germline CDR1 and CDR2: SQVTM and ANQGSEA. The CDR3 is 14 residues long. CDR3 amino acids: CSVEDESDDNEQFF. The CDR3 nucleotides are TGCAGCGTTGAAGATGAGAGCGACGACAATGAGCAGTTCTTC.

This clone was recorded once. The chain's CDR3 is CASSQTTGGDEKLFF. For the CDR3, the DNA is TGCGCCAGCAGCCAAACGACAGGGGGTGATGAAAAACTGTTTTTT. The chain couples TRBV4-1 to TRBJ1-4, with 9 bases aligning to TRBD1. The CDR3 runs 15 residues. Germline V gene lookup returns CDR1 MGHRA and CDR2 YSYEKL. V lost 2 bases, J lost 6 bases, and 4 bases stayed unmatched.

The J gene is TRBJ2-7, the V gene TRBV5-6, with D possibly being TRBD2 (6 bases). V gave up 3 bases and J gave up 5 bases, with 12 bases separating them. CDR3 length equals 13 residues. Germline-derived CDR1 and CDR2 are SGHDT and YYEEEE. The CDR3 DNA sequence: TGTGCCAGCAGCTGGGGGGTTGGTAACGAGCAGTACTTC. Translating gives CASSWGVGNEQYF.

The chain carries TRBV9 and TRBJ2-3; tentative D call: TRBD2 (6 bases). CDR3 length: 14 amino acids. Per the germline V gene, CDR1 is SGDLS and CDR2 is YYNGEE. V was cut by 7 bases and J by 4 bases, with 16 bases left in between. The chain's CDR3 is CASGWGETADTQYF. CDR3 DNA: TGTGCCAGCGGATGGGGGGAAACTGCAGATACGCAGTATTTT. Supplemented by reference TRBV9 and TRBJ2-3, the full variable domain reads DSGVTQTPKHLITATGQRVTLRCSPRSGDLSVYWYQQSLDQGLQFLIQYYNGEERAKGNILERFSAQQFPDLHSELNLSSLELGDSALYFCASGWGETADTQYFGPGTRLTVL.

This clone was seen a handful of times. The chain recombines TRBV2 with TRBJ1-2; no clear D gene. This CDR3 is built from 13 residues. The V gene's germline CDR1 is SNHLY and CDR2 FYNNEI. The V and J ends lost 6 bases and 3 bases respectively, with 11 bases between them. The CDR3 region has the DNA TGTGCCAGCAGCAAGGAGTCTGACTATGGCTACACCTTC. Translated, it gives CASSKESDYGYTF.

The chain employs TRBV7-6 and TRBJ1-3, with TRBD1 identical over 9 bases. The germline V gene has CDR1 SGHVS and CDR2 FNYEAQ. The CDR3 length is 17 residues. With V trimmed by 5 bases and J by 4 bases, 12 bases remained unmatched. CDR3 DNA: TGTGCCAGCAGCCCTCGACCGGGACAGGGAATCGGAAACACCATATATTTT. Translating gives CASSPRPGQGIGNTIYF. The full variable domain, with the rest looked up from reference TRBV7-6 and TRBJ1-3, is GAGVSQSPRYKVTKRGQDVALRCDPISGHVSLYWYRQALGQGPEFLTYFNYEAQQDKSGLPNDRFSAERPEGSISTLTIQRTEQRDSAMYRCASSPRPGQGIGNTIYFGEGSWLTVV.

The chain links TRBV5-1 to TRBJ2-7, with 15 nucleotides matching TRBD2. Germline V gene sequence: CDR1 SGHRS, CDR2 YFSETQ. The CDR3 has 17 amino acids. V shed 4 bases and J 2 bases; nucleotides not matched to a gene: 7. Here the CDR3 reads CASSPGLAGGFTYEQYF. The CDR3 region has the DNA TGCGCCAGCAGCCCCGGACTAGCGGGGGGGTTTACCTACGAGCAGTACTTC.

The CDR3 DNA is TGTGCCACCAGTGGTCTCACCGGGGAGCTGTTTTTT. It yields the protein CATSGLTGELFF. The rearrangement joins TRBV24-1 to TRBJ2-2; D uncertain. The germline CDR1 and CDR2 sequences are KGHDR and SFDVKD. V lost 5 bases to trimming and J lost 4 bases, with 4 bases between them. The CDR3 loop spans 12 amino acids.

This sequence joins TRBV9 and TRBJ2-7; D is possibly TRBD2 (5 bases). The V end lost 0 bases, the J end lost 1 base, and 8 bases lay between the germline ends. Germline CDR1 is SGDLS and CDR2 is YYNGEE. This CDR3 spans 14 amino acids. Written as DNA, the CDR3 is TGTGCCAGCAGCGTAGGGGGAGAATCCTACGAGCAGTACTTC. Translated: CASSVGGESYEQYF.

This chain connects TRBV5-6 to TRBJ2-1; D uncertain. The V gene lost 0 bases and the J gene lost 4 bases, with 5 bases spanning the gap. Germline CDR1 reads SGHDT; CDR2 reads YYEEEE. This CDR3 has 13 residues. The CDR3 loop reads CASSLERYNEQFF. In nucleotides, the CDR3 is TGTGCCAGCAGCTTGGAGAGATACAATGAGCAGTTCTTC.

V is TRBV19 and J is TRBJ1-5, with 7 bases aligning to TRBD1. CDR1 and CDR2 from the germline V gene are LNHDA and SQIVND (reference sequence). The CDR3 has 15 amino acids. J lost 2 bases, V lost 3 bases, and 4 bases had no gene match. DNA of the CDR3: TGTGCCAGTAGTATTCTCGGACAGGGCAATCAGCCCCAGCATTTT. Its protein is CASSILGQGNQPQHF.

V is TRBV9 and J is TRBJ2-2; 9 bases agree with TRBD2. The CDR3 totals 15 residues. V lost 4 bases to trimming and J lost 7 bases; unmatched junction nucleotides: 8. Germline V lookup: CDR1 SGDLS, CDR2 YYNGEE. The CDR3 sequence: CASSTRTSAGGELFF. Written as DNA, the CDR3 is TGTGCCAGCAGCACTAGGACTAGCGCTGGCGGGGAGCTGTTTTTT.

The rearrangement links TRBV6-5 to TRBJ1-1; the match to TRBD1 covers 8 bases. Germline V lookup: CDR1 MNHEY, CDR2 SVGAGI. With 4 bases clipped from V and 3 bases from J, the junction kept 1 base outside the gene matches. The CDR3 loop spans 13 amino acids. In DNA, the CDR3 is TGTGCCAGCAGTTTGACAGGGGACACTGAAGCTTTCTTT. Its translation: CASSLTGDTEAFF.

This rearrangement joins TRBV11-2 to TRBJ1-2; TRBD1 matches 7 bases. Germline CDR1 is SGHAT and CDR2 is FQNNGV. The ends lost 1 base at V and 4 bases at J; junction bases unmatched: 6. The CDR3 extends over 15 amino acids. CDR3 coding DNA: TGTGCCAGCAGCTTAGCCCCGGGACAGACCTATGGCTACACCTTC. It yields the protein CASSLAPGQTYGYTF.

The V call is TRBV7-7, the J call TRBJ1-3, with 7 nucleotides matching TRBD1. Germline loops: CDR1 SSHAT, CDR2 FNYEAQ (reference sequence). V lost 1 base and J lost 3; bases outside the gene matches: 3. This CDR3 contains 15 residues. Here the CDR3 reads CASSLGTGVGNTIYF. The DNA for the CDR3 is TGTGCCAGCAGCTTAGGAACAGGGGTTGGAAACACCATATATTTT.

For this clone: The junction differs from germline at one of its ends, possibly a read error. The chain links TRBV2 to TRBJ2-7, with 7 bases fitting TRBD1. The germline CDR1 and CDR2 sequences are SNHLY and FYNNEI. The length of the CDR3 is 13 residues. CDR3: CASREDRDYEQYF. The DNA of the CDR3 is TGTGCCAGCAGGGAAGACAGGGACTACGAGCAGTACTTC.

This chain links TRBV19 with TRBJ1-2, with 10 bases that match TRBD1. The germline V gene has CDR1 LNHDA and CDR2 SQIVND (reference sequence). The CDR3 is 15 residues long. J was trimmed by 4 bases and V by 6 bases; bases with no gene match: 8. CDR3 in amino acids: CASSPGQGILYGYTF. In DNA form, the CDR3 reads TGTGCCAGTAGCCCGGGACAGGGGATTCTCTATGGCTACACCTTC.

The rearrangement joins TRBV6-6 to TRBJ2-7, with 7 bases lining up with TRBD1. The germline gives CDR1 MNHNY, CDR2 SVGAGI (reference sequence). This CDR3 spans 14 amino acids. Trimming took 2 bases from V and 2 from J; bases not matched to a gene: 3. The DNA of the CDR3 is TGTGCCAGCAGTTACGGGCAGGGGGCCTACGAGCAGTACTTC. This codes for CASSYGQGAYEQYF.

A few counts support this clone. The chain has TRBV11-2 and TRBJ2-7, with D possibly matching TRBD2 (5 bases). The germline gives CDR1 SGHAT, CDR2 FQNNGV. Trimming removed 1 base at V and 5 bases at J, with 9 bases between. CDR3 length: 13 residues. CDR3 DNA sequence: TGTGCCAGCAGCTTAGGATCCGGGGACGAGCAGTACTTC. This translates into CASSLGSGDEQYF.

The chain links TRBV19 to TRBJ2-7; no definite D call. This CDR3 has 13 residues. Germline-derived CDR1 and CDR2 are LNHDA and SQIVND (reference sequence). V lost 1 base and J lost 3, with 7 bases in between. DNA for the CDR3: TGTGCCAGTAGTATAGCGACAAACTACGAGCAGTACTTC. It is translated as CASSIATNYEQYF.

This clone was seen only once. The chain employs TRBV4-1 and TRBJ2-1; 11 bases fit TRBD2. Trimming cost V 6 bases and J 9 bases; bases outside gene matches: 10. The germline gives CDR1 MGHRA, CDR2 YSYEKL. The CDR3 is 15 amino acids. The CDR3 spells CASREVAGGPGEQFF. CDR3 sequence (DNA): TGCGCCAGCAGAGAGGTAGCGGGGGGGCCCGGTGAGCAGTTCTTC.